These 20 T cell receptor beta chains were sequenced from one sample in a study of blood T cells in healthy people across ages. A second roughly 7 to 12 cycle PCR used barcoded and J-beta primers. TCRdb ran MiXCR on the 5' RACE reads and lists one entry per CDR3 protein. The data show about 720,000 distinct CDR3 sequences, 20% to 30% seen once. Another study also made use of these data, one on T cells of mothers and their children.

Sequencing was done on a sample of blood. These receptors all stem from a boy aged 10-17 years in good health.

CDR3 region: CASSLGQISSYNSPLHF. In DNA form, the CDR3 reads TGTGCCAGCAGTCTGGGGCAGATTAGCTCCTATAATTCACCCCTCCACTTT. V and J are TRBV28 and TRBJ1-6, with a tentative D call TRBD1 (5 bases). The V end was cut by 5 bases, the J end by 0 bases, with 14 bases between. This CDR3 region has 17 residues. Germline assignment: CDR1 MDHEN and CDR2 SYDVKM.

The chain has TRBV27 and TRBJ1-6; the D gene is possibly TRBD1 (5 bases). CDR1 is MNHEY, CDR2 SMNVEV, per germline (reference sequence). V lost 2 bases, J lost 7 bases, and 15 bases lay in between. The CDR3 consists of 16 residues. The CDR3 DNA is TGTGCCAGCAGTTTAGAGCGGGGGTTAACCAATTCACCCCTCCACTTT. It specifies CASSLERGLTNSPLHF.

This chain uses TRBV27 with TRBJ2-2, with 8 bases identical to TRBD2. The J segment lost 4 bases and the V segment lost 7 bases, leaving 8 bases of the junction unmatched. Germline-derived CDR1 and CDR2 are MNHEY and SMNVEV (reference sequence). The CDR3 runs 15 residues. The CDR3 coding sequence is TGTGCCAGCACCCCGCTAGCGGGCTTCACCGGGGAGCTGTTTTTT. It encodes CASTPLAGFTGELFF.

The chain joins TRBV7-2 to TRBJ2-4, with D unclear. Trimming cost V 5 bases and J 2 bases, with 10 bases left between them. Germline assignment: CDR1 SGHTA and CDR2 FQGNSA. The CDR3 contains 14 residues. The CDR3 protein is CASSATGTKNIQYF. In DNA form, the CDR3 reads TGTGCCAGCAGCGCCACTGGGACCAAAAACATTCAGTACTTC.

The chain has TRBV12-3 or TRBV12-4 and TRBJ1-1; 8 bases are a match to TRBD1. Trimming removed 6 bases from V and 1 base from J; junction bases left unmatched: 7. The CDR3 length is 15 residues. The CDR3 loop is CASSPRTGTNTEAFF. CDR3 nucleotides: TGTGCCAGCAGCCCTCGGACAGGGACGAACACTGAAGCTTTCTTT.

The rearrangement joins TRBV6-5 to TRBJ2-1, with D perhaps TRBD1 or TRBD2 (5 bases each). The CDR3 contains 15 residues. V lost 6 bases to trimming and J lost 4 bases, with 16 bases between them. Germline V CDR1 and CDR2: MNHEY, SVGAGI. In DNA form, the CDR3 reads TGTGCCAGCAGCCATCTCGGGGCACTTTACAATGAGCAGTTCTTC. It yields the protein CASSHLGALYNEQFF.

The rearrangement links TRBV20-1 to TRBJ2-3; D might be TRBD1 (5 bases). V lost 1 base and J 0 bases, leaving 11 bases between the germline ends. This CDR3 contains 15 residues. Germline loops: CDR1 DFQATT, CDR2 SNEGSKA (reference sequence). CDR3 loop: CSARATATSTDTQYF. CDR3 nucleotides: TGCAGTGCTAGAGCGACAGCAACTAGCACAGATACGCAGTATTTT.

The chain employs TRBV5-1 and TRBJ1-4, with 8 bases identical to TRBD1. From germline, CDR1 is SGHRS and CDR2 YFSETQ. CDR3 size: 15 residues. J lost 5 bases, V lost 3 bases, and 6 bases had no gene match. In nucleotides, the CDR3 is TGCGCCAGCAGCTCCAGGGGGCGCAGGAATGAAAAACTGTTTTTT. It is translated as CASSSRGRRNEKLFF.

V is TRBV6-2 or TRBV6-3 and J is TRBJ1-1; D is uncertain. In germline, CDR1 is MNHEY, CDR2 SVGEGT. Trimming cost V 4 bases and J 3 bases, with 15 bases left between them. The length of the CDR3 is 15 residues. Here the CDR3 reads CASSSRARSHTEAFF. The CDR3 coding sequence is TGTGCCAGCAGTTCCCGGGCCCGTTCCCACACTGAAGCTTTCTTT.

V usage is TRBV28 and J usage is TRBJ1-2; D remains ambiguous. V lost 3 bases and J 4 bases, leaving 15 bases between the germline ends. The CDR3 contains 15 residues. Germline V gene sequence: CDR1 MDHEN, CDR2 SYDVKM. CDR3 in amino acids: CASSLSNTEGYGYTF. CDR3 nucleotide sequence: TGTGCCAGCAGTTTGAGTAACACGGAGGGCTATGGCTACACCTTC.

The rearrangement links TRBV20-1 to TRBJ2-1, with TRBD2 matching 9 bases. CDR1 is DFQATT, CDR2 SNEGSKA, per germline (reference sequence). Trimming at V came to 0 bases and at J to 0 bases, leaving 3 bases not matched to a gene. The length of the CDR3 is 16 residues. CDR3 coding DNA: TGCAGTGCTAGAGACTTTAGCGGGAGCTCCTACAATGAGCAGTTCTTC. Amino acids: CSARDFSGSSYNEQFF.

This clonotype has more than one count but fewer than ten. This chain connects TRBV29-1 to TRBJ1-5; 10 nucleotides align to TRBD1. There are 14 residues in the CDR3. Germline-derived CDR1 and CDR2 are SQVTM and ANQGSEA. V lost 8 bases, J lost 3 bases, and 7 bases stayed unmatched. The CDR3 loop is CSFEGTGDNQPQHF. The CDR3 coding sequence is TGCAGCTTCGAGGGGACAGGGGACAATCAGCCCCAGCATTTT.

This clonotype has a handful of counts. V and J are TRBV5-8 and TRBJ1-5, with unresolved D. CDR1 is SGHTS and CDR2 is YDEGEE in the germline V gene. The ends were cut back, 3 bases at V and 6 bases at J, with 7 bases in the middle. The CDR3 spans 12 residues. The CDR3 sequence is CASSSLFQPQHF. In DNA, the CDR3 is TGTGCCAGCAGCTCGTTATTTCAGCCCCAGCATTTT.

The V call is TRBV7-2, the J call TRBJ2-5, with 7 nucleotides matching TRBD2. The germline CDR1 and CDR2 sequences are SGHTA and FQGNSA. There are 16 residues in the CDR3. V dropped 5 bases and J dropped 3; count of bases not matched to a gene: 12. CDR3 loop: CASSLPAAGAEETQYF. CDR3 bases: TGTGCCAGCAGCCTACCCGCTGCGGGAGCTGAAGAGACCCAGTACTTC.

The rearrangement uses TRBV20-1 and TRBJ2-3, with unresolved D. The CDR3 has 14 amino acids. The germline V gene encodes CDR1 DFQATT and CDR2 SNEGSKA (reference sequence). The germline V and J ends were trimmed by 5 bases and 2 bases, with 14 bases remaining between them. The CDR3 nucleotides are TGCAGTGCTCGGACCGAACAAACCACAGATACGCAGTATTTT. This sequence encodes CSARTEQTTDTQYF.

This chain joins TRBV7-9 and TRBJ1-2; D may be TRBD1 (5 bases). V lost 3 bases and J 8 bases, leaving 19 bases between the germline ends. From germline, CDR1 is SEHNR and CDR2 FQNEAQ (reference sequence). The CDR3 runs to 15 residues. For the CDR3, the DNA is TGTGCCAGCAGCTTGGACGGAGTGGGGGTTGGAGGCTACACCTTC. This codes for CASSLDGVGVGGYTF.

CDR3 in DNA: TGCAGCGCATGGGGTTTATCCTACGAGCAGTACTTC. Translation gives CSAWGLSYEQYF. This rearrangement joins TRBV29-1 to TRBJ2-5; D uncertain. Matching the DNA end better, TRBJ2-7 makes the J call doubtful. The CDR3 extends over 12 amino acids. Germline CDR1 is SQVTM and CDR2 is ANQGSEA.

A few counts support this clonotype. This chain joins TRBV20-1 and TRBJ2-7; 8 positions agree with TRBD1. The trim removed 3 bases at V and 3 bases at J, leaving 4 bases unmatched. Germline V gene sequence: CDR1 DFQATT, CDR2 SNEGSKA (reference sequence). The CDR3 is made up of 13 amino acids. CDR3 in amino acids: CSARDRAHYEQYF. CDR3 in DNA: TGCAGTGCTAGGGACAGGGCCCACTACGAGCAGTACTTC.

V usage is TRBV11-2 and J usage is TRBJ2-3; D is uncertain. CDR3 length: 15 amino acids. Germline loops: CDR1 SGHAT, CDR2 FQNNGV. Trimming took off 5 bases at V and 2 bases at J, with 14 bases between the two ends. The CDR3 bases are TGTGCCAGCAGCCCCCCAGGACCATACACAGATACGCAGTATTTT. Protein: CASSPPGPYTDTQYF.

With regard to this clonotype: A much bigger clone sits one base away, suggesting this may be a read error. The chain carries TRBV7-3 and TRBJ2-1, with 10 positions matching TRBD2. CDR3 length equals 15 residues. Germline CDR1 and CDR2: SGHTA and FQGTGA. The DNA for the CDR3 is TGTGCCAGCAGCTGGACTAGCGGACCTTCTAGTACGCAGCTCTTC. This translates into CASSWTSGPSSTQLF.